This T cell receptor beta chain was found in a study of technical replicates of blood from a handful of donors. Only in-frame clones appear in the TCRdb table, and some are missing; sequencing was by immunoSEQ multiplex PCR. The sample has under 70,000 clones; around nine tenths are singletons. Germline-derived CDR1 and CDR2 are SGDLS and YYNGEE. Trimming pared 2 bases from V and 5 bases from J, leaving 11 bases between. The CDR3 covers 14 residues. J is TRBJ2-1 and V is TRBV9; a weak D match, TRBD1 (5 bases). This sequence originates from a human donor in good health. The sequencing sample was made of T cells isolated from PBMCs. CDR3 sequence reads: CASSVGHPNNEQFF. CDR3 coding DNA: TGTGCCAGCAGCGTCGGACACCCAAACAATGAGCAGTTCTTC. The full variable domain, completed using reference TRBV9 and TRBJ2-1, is DSGVTQTPKHLITATGQRVTLRCSPRSGDLSVYWYQQSLDQGLQFLIQYYNGEERAKGNILERFSAQQFPDLHSELNLSSLELGDSALYFCASSVGHPNNEQFFGPGTRLTVL.